This T cell receptor beta chain was sequenced for a study of blood T cell repertoires in COVID-19. For the study at large: Researchers got acute and convalescent COVID-19 samples from the United States, Italy and Spain. The cDNA or gDNA used as material had been derived from T cells, B-cell-depleted T cells, or PBMCs.

CDR3 size: 17 residues. The V gene's germline CDR1 is MGHRA and CDR2 YSYEKL. V was clipped by 3 bases and J by 0 bases; unmatched bases: 11. Per the study methods: Reference gene primer amplification gave nucleated cell count estimates. Sequenced by immunoSEQ multiplex PCR; TCRdb stores in-frame clones only, minus some. Clone size and V and J calls were adopted from that table, with D and trimming inferred from the DNA. The profile covers approximately 300,000 clones, with over 70% appearing a single time and roughly 1.3% taken by the ten largest. The chain has TRBV4-1 and TRBJ2-7; 7 bases are shared with TRBD1. The source material was peripheral blood. The receptor comes from a woman aged 50 to 60 with acute or convalescent COVID-19. This CDR3 reads CASSQGTVRSFSYEQYF. The CDR3 DNA reads as TGCGCCAGCAGCCAGGGGACAGTACGATCTTTCTCCTACGAGCAGTACTTC.